This is a list of T cell receptor beta chains from one sample in a study of cytomegalovirus exposure and HLA in healthy donors. TCRdb keeps only in-frame clones here, not all; method: immunoSEQ multiplex PCR. The data contain about 83,000 clones, over 60% of them singletons. What was sequenced was PBMCs. These receptors were taken from a man aged 55 to 70 in good health and CMV-seronegative. The CDR3 runs from the conserved cysteine through the conserved F or W. Each record gives: CDR3 DNA, CDR3 protein, D gene, V gene, J gene, clone size. The D gene is left open where the match is weak. Size is omitted from some rows. Given values are once, few, many or a class for expanded clones.

cdr3_nt: TGTGCCAGCAGACACGACGCAGGGGGCCTAAACTATGGCTACACCTTC
cdr3_aa: CASRHDAGGLNYGYTF
d_call: TRBD1
v_call: TRBV7-2
j_call: TRBJ1-2
clone_size: .

cdr3_nt: TGCGCCAGCAGCCAAAAGACTAGCGGGGACTCAGATACGCAGTATTTT
cdr3_aa: CASSQKTSGDSDTQYF
d_call: TRBD2
v_call: TRBV4-1
j_call: TRBJ2-3
clone_size: .

cdr3_nt: TGTGCCAGCAGCCAAGCGGGGGGTGGGCAGTTCTTC
cdr3_aa: CASSQAGGGQFF
d_call: TRBD2
v_call: TRBV11-3
j_call: TRBJ2-1
clone_size: few

cdr3_nt: TGCGCCAGCAGCTTGGCGGTTTCCTCAGAAAAACTGTTTTTT
cdr3_aa: CASSLAVSSEKLFF
d_call: .
v_call: TRBV5-1
j_call: TRBJ1-4
clone_size: few

cdr3_nt: TGCGCCAGCAGCCTACAGGGCATGAACACTGAAGCTTTCTTT
cdr3_aa: CASSLQGMNTEAFF
d_call: .
v_call: TRBV5-1
j_call: TRBJ1-1
clone_size: few

cdr3_nt: TGTGCCAGCAGCTTTCTGACAGGGGGCGGTTATGGCTACACCTTC
cdr3_aa: CASSFLTGGGYGYTF
d_call: TRBD1
v_call: TRBV7-9
j_call: TRBJ1-2
clone_size: .

cdr3_nt: TGTGCCAGCAGCCCCCAGGGACTAGCGGGGGGGCCCGGGGAGCTGTTTTTT
cdr3_aa: CASSPQGLAGGPGELFF
d_call: TRBD2
v_call: TRBV9
j_call: TRBJ2-2
clone_size: .

cdr3_nt: TGTGCCACCAGCTCTACTAGTATAGAGACCCAGTACTTC
cdr3_aa: CATSSTSIETQYF
d_call: .
v_call: TRBV15
j_call: TRBJ2-5
clone_size: .

cdr3_nt: TGTGCCAGCAGCCATGACAGTAGTGATGAAAAACTGTTTTTT
cdr3_aa: CASSHDSSDEKLFF
d_call: .
v_call: TRBV4-2
j_call: TRBJ1-4
clone_size: .

cdr3_nt: TGTGCCAGCAGCTTAGGTTCATCGGGTGGCACAGATACGCAGTATTTT
cdr3_aa: CASSLGSSGGTDTQYF
d_call: .
v_call: TRBV7-9
j_call: TRBJ2-3
clone_size: .

cdr3_nt: TGTGCCAGCAGCCAAGATGGGGGGGCTAGGGGCTACACCTTC
cdr3_aa: CASSQDGGARGYTF
d_call: .
v_call: TRBV4-2
j_call: TRBJ1-2
clone_size: .

cdr3_nt: TGTGCCAGCAGCTTTGGGACTCCGGAGACCCAGTACTTC
cdr3_aa: CASSFGTPETQYF
d_call: .
v_call: TRBV7-9
j_call: TRBJ2-5
clone_size: .

cdr3_nt: TGCGCCAGCAGCCAAGATCTCTCTGGAGCTAACTATGGCTACACCTTC
cdr3_aa: CASSQDLSGANYGYTF
d_call: .
v_call: TRBV4-1
j_call: TRBJ1-2
clone_size: .

cdr3_nt: TGTGCCAGCAGTGCCCTGGGAGCGGGGGGGCGCAATGAGCAGTTCTTC
cdr3_aa: CASSALGAGGRNEQFF
d_call: TRBD2
v_call: TRBV2
j_call: TRBJ2-1
clone_size: .

cdr3_nt: TGTGCCAGCAGTTACTCGGCGGGGCACGAGCAGTACTTC
cdr3_aa: CASSYSAGHEQYF
d_call: .
v_call: TRBV6-6
j_call: TRBJ2-7
clone_size: .

cdr3_nt: TGTGCCAGCAGCCAATCGGAAAATACAGGGACCTATGGCTACACCTTC
cdr3_aa: CASSQSENTGTYGYTF
d_call: .
v_call: TRBV16
j_call: TRBJ1-2
clone_size: .

cdr3_nt: TGTGCCATCAGTGCAGGGGGTAGCGACTATGGCTACACCTTC
cdr3_aa: CAISAGGSDYGYTF
d_call: TRBD1
v_call: TRBV10-3
j_call: TRBJ1-2
clone_size: .

cdr3_nt: TGTGCCATCAGTGAGTCTACAGGTAGCAATCAGCCCCAGCATTTT
cdr3_aa: CAISESTGSNQPQHF
d_call: .
v_call: TRBV10-3
j_call: TRBJ1-5
clone_size: .

cdr3_nt: TGTGCCAGCAGCCTAGGACAGGGGGGAGATACGCAGTATTTT
cdr3_aa: CASSLGQGGDTQYF
d_call: TRBD1
v_call: TRBV7-3
j_call: TRBJ2-3
clone_size: few

cdr3_nt: TGTGCCAGCAGCAAACTAGCGGGGGGCCGTGGCGGGGAGCTGTTTTTT
cdr3_aa: CASSKLAGGRGGELFF
d_call: TRBD2
v_call: TRBV7-3
j_call: TRBJ2-2
clone_size: .

cdr3_nt: TGTGCCAGCAGCTCCGTTACCTTGAGGGCCTCTGGAAACACCATATATTTT
cdr3_aa: CASSSVTLRASGNTIYF
d_call: .
v_call: TRBV7-8
j_call: TRBJ1-3
clone_size: .

cdr3_nt: TGTGCCAGTAGTATCACAGGGACCAACTATGGCTACACCTTC
cdr3_aa: CASSITGTNYGYTF
d_call: .
v_call: TRBV19
j_call: TRBJ1-2
clone_size: .